This T cell receptor (beta chain) was captured by sequencing in a study of T cell responses to AZD1222 COVID-19 vaccine. The study, taken as a whole, reports: Per reports, nearly half of all spike-specific TCRs target regions that are unmutated in variants. Repertoires were collected only later (after the peak T cell response had occurred). Baseline testing showed seropositivity in only a handful of AZD1222 recipients. A mostly white British donor set with more females was recruited, and clonal diversity was possibly underestimated.

Libraries were prepared by immunoSEQ multiplex PCR; TCRdb keeps only in-frame clonotypes and omits some of them. Of 110,000 or so clones in the sample, 70% to 90% were seen once. A remark on this clone: Antigen: not known.

This specimen consisted of peripheral blood, obtained on day 0 of AZD1222 vaccination. The receptor was derived from an adult in good health.

CDR3 sequence reads: CASSLSVTAGGHEQYF. The CDR3 DNA follows: TGCGCCAGCAGCTTGAGTGTTACGGCCGGTGGACACGAGCAGTACTTC. This chain links TRBV5-1 with TRBJ2-7; D remains ambiguous. The germline V gene encodes CDR1 SGHRS and CDR2 YFSETQ. Trimming shortened V by 1 base and J by 5 bases, and 19 bases separated the two germline ends. The CDR3 consists of 16 residues.